The 12 T cell receptor beta chains below were found in one sample sequenced in a study of T cell clones after liver transplantation. Libraries were prepared by immunoSEQ multiplex PCR; TCRdb keeps only in-frame clonotypes and omits some of them. This table has tens of thousands of clones, 65% to 75% appearing once. Sequenced material: CD4+ T cells from blood, taken before liver transplant. Receptors originate from a human donor who received a liver transplant.

This chain connects TRBV28 to TRBJ2-7; TRBD1 might be the D (5 bases). Germline CDR1 and CDR2: MDHEN and SYDVKM. There are 12 residues in the CDR3. Between the trimmed V and J ends, which lost 7 bases and 6 bases, there was a span of 13 bases. CDR3 residues: CASTTGFGEQYF. The CDR3 region has the DNA TGTGCCAGCACAACAGGTTTCGGCGAGCAGTACTTC.

V and J are TRBV9 and TRBJ2-2; D possibly corresponds to TRBD1 (5 bases). The germline gives CDR1 SGDLS, CDR2 YYNGEE. The CDR3 has 15 amino acids. The ends were cut back, 3 bases at V and 5 bases at J, with 14 bases in the middle. CDR3 coding DNA: TGTGCCAGCAGCGCAACTGGGGCGCGAACCGGGGAGCTGTTTTTT. Protein product: CASSATGARTGELFF. Drawing the rest from reference TRBV9 and TRBJ2-2, the complete variable domain is DSGVTQTPKHLITATGQRVTLRCSPRSGDLSVYWYQQSLDQGLQFLIQYYNGEERAKGNILERFSAQQFPDLHSELNLSSLELGDSALYFCASSATGARTGELFFGEGSRLTVL.

The genes are TRBV7-6 and TRBJ2-7; 9 nucleotides agree with TRBD1. The junction had 5 bases not matched to a gene; V was cut back by 2 bases and J by 3 bases. This CDR3 has 15 residues. Germline-derived CDR1 and CDR2 are SGHVS and FNYEAQ. The CDR3 loop is CASSLLVGQGYEQYF. In DNA form, the CDR3 reads TGTGCCAGCAGCTTATTAGTGGGACAGGGCTACGAGCAGTACTTC.

J is TRBJ1-5 and V is TRBV5-4, with D tentatively TRBD1 (6 bases). Germline CDR1 is SGHNT and CDR2 is YYREEE (reference sequence). This CDR3 has 14 amino acids. Trimming left V 4 bases short and J 2 bases short, with 10 bases between. The CDR3 DNA reads TGTGCCAGCAGCCAAGGGGGAGGCAATCAGCCCCAGCATTTT. Amino acid sequence: CASSQGGGNQPQHF.

V and J are TRBV7-2 and TRBJ1-3; possibly TRBD1 for D (6 bases). The CDR3 spans 15 residues. The V end was cut by 5 bases, the J end by 2 bases, with 13 bases between. CDR1 and CDR2 (germline): SGHTA, FQGNSA. This CDR3 reads CASSPRTGTGNTIYF. CDR3 in DNA: TGTGCCAGCAGCCCCCGCACAGGGACTGGAAACACCATATATTTT. The variable domain in full, with the rest retrieved from reference TRBV7-2 and TRBJ1-3, is GAGVSQSPSNKVTEKGKDVELRCDPISGHTALYWYRQSLGQGLEFLIYFQGNSAPDKSGLPSDRFSAERTGGSVSTLTIQRTQQEDSAVYLCASSPRTGTGNTIYFGEGSWLTVV.

The chain joins TRBV5-6 to TRBJ1-2; TRBD1 aligns across 9 bases. The length of the CDR3 is 13 residues. Germline CDR1 is SGHDT and CDR2 is YYEEEE. Germline trimming cut 7 bases from V and 8 bases from J; bases unmatched to any gene: 9. In DNA form, the CDR3 reads TGTGCCAGCGTTTTACAGGGGGCGCAAGGCTACACCTTC. This gives the protein CASVLQGAQGYTF.

The chain couples TRBV6-5 to TRBJ1-1; D might be TRBD1 (5 bases). CDR3 length: 13 residues. V lost 8 bases, J lost 5 bases, and 15 bases lay in between. CDR1 is MNHEY, CDR2 SVGAGI, per germline. In nucleotides, the CDR3 is TGTGCCAGCGGCGGGGGGGGTAGGACTGAAGCTTTCTTT. Translated, it gives CASGGGGRTEAFF.

The CDR3 DNA sequence: TGTGCCAGCAGCCAAGCGGGGGTCGGTAGTGAGCAGTTCTTC. Translation gives CASSQAGVGSEQFF. The rearrangement uses TRBV4-2 and TRBJ2-1, with D possibly matching TRBD2 (6 bases). This CDR3 spans 14 amino acids. V gave up 1 base and J gave up 9 bases, with 13 bases separating them. Germline CDR1 and CDR2: LGHNA and YNFKEQ.

The gene calls are TRBV11-2 and TRBJ1-3; 8 bases line up with TRBD1. This CDR3 has 15 residues. The germline V gene encodes CDR1 SGHAT and CDR2 FQNNGV. V trimming: 1 base; J trimming: 4 bases; junction bases outside the gene matches: 3. The CDR3 DNA follows: TGTGCCAGCAGCTTAGGACAGGGGATCGGAAACACCATATATTTT. As protein: CASSLGQGIGNTIYF.

V gene TRBV6-1 combines with J gene TRBJ1-2, with 7 bases matching TRBD1. This CDR3 has 14 amino acids. V was clipped by 6 bases and J by 4 bases; unmatched bases: 8. Germline lookup yields CDR1 MNHNS and CDR2 SASEGT. This chain's CDR3 is CASSEGYRGYGYTF. The CDR3 DNA follows: TGTGCCAGCAGCGAGGGATACAGGGGCTATGGCTACACCTTC.

The CDR3 here is CASSLGIGGLGHQPQHF. As DNA, the CDR3 is TGTGCCAGCAGCTTAGGGATTGGGGGCCTAGGACATCAGCCCCAGCATTTT. The rearrangement joins TRBV7-8 to TRBJ1-5, with TRBD1 as a possible D gene (6 bases). The CDR3 extends over 17 amino acids. The germline V gene encodes CDR1 SGHVS and CDR2 FQNEAQ. Trimming took off 1 base at V and 5 bases at J, with 18 bases between the two ends.

This clone occurred a few times. The rearrangement links TRBV5-6 to TRBJ2-2; 7 nucleotides line up with TRBD1. V lost 2 bases to trimming and J lost 3 bases; unmatched junction nucleotides: 7. The CDR3 spans 16 residues. Per the germline V gene, CDR1 is SGHDT and CDR2 is YYEEEE. CDR3 region: CASSFYSGTDTGELFF. As DNA, the CDR3 is TGTGCCAGCAGCTTCTACTCCGGGACAGACACCGGGGAGCTGTTTTTT.